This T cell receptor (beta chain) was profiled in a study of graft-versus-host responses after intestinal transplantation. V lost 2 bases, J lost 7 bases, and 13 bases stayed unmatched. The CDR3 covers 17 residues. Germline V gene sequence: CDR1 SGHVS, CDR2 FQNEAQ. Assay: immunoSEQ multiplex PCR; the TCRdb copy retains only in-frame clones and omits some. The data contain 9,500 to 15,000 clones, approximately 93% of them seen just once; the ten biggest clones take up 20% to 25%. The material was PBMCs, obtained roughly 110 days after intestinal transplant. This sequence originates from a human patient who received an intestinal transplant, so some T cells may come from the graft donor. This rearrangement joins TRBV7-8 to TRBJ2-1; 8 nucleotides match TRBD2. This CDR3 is CASSLPSGTRKWNEQFF. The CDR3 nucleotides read TGTGCCAGCAGCTTACCCTCCGGGACTAGAAAGTGGAATGAGCAGTTCTTC.